This T cell receptor beta chain was retrieved from a study of blood T cell repertoires in COVID-19. The CDR3 covers 15 residues. Germline lookup yields CDR1 SGHTA and CDR2 FQGTGA. The ends were cut back, 3 bases at V and 3 bases at J, with 11 bases in the middle. The repertoire was sequenced with immunoSEQ multiplex PCR; TCRdb's copy has only in-frame clones and lacks some. This table holds 15,000 to 20,000 clones, roughly 87% found once. The sequencing sample was made of peripheral blood. The gene calls are TRBV7-3 and TRBJ2-2, with D hard to call. This sequence originates from a human donor with active COVID-19. The donor label of this sample is uncertain. Written as DNA, the CDR3 is TGTGCCAGCAGCTTGGTGGGCCAACACACCGGGGAGCTGTTTTTT. Protein: CASSLVGQHTGELFF.